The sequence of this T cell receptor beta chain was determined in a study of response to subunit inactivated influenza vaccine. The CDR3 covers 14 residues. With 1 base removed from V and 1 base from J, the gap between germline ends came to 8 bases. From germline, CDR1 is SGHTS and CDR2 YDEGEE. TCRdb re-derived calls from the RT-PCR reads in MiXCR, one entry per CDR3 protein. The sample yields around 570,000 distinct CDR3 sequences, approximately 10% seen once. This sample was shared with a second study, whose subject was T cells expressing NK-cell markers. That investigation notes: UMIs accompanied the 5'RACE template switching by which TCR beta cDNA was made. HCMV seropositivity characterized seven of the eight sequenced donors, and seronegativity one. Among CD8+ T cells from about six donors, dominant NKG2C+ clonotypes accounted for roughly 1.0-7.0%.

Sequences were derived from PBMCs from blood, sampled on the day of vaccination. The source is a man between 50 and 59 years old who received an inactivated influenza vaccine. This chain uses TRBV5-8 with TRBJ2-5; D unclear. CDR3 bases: TGTGCCAGCAGCTTGTTTTCGTCCCAAGAGACCCAGTACTTC. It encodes CASSLFSSQETQYF.